This is a list of T cell receptor beta chains from one sample in a study of shared clonotypes between healthy human individuals. Here immunoSEQ multiplex PCR was the method, and the copy in TCRdb shows in-frame clones only, minus some. The data contain roughly 1,800,000 clones, about 95% of them singletons. Sequenced: naive CD8+ T cells sorted from blood. The receptors were sampled from a man between 18 and 29 years old in good health. Each CDR3 is given with its conserved first and last residue. D genes are given only for firm matches. Only part of the rows carry a size: once, few, many, or a class if the clone is expanded.

>.|TRBV19|.|TRBJ1-1
TGTGCCAGTAGTCTTGACGGGGAGAACACTGAAGCTTTCTTT
CASSLDGENTEAFF
>.|TRBV30|.|TRBJ2-7
TGTGCCTGGAGTACTGTCGACTACGAGCAGTACTTC
CAWSTVDYEQYF
>TRBD1|TRBV2|.|TRBJ2-7
TGTGCCAGCAGTACGGACAGGGCCTACGAGCAGTACTTC
CASSTDRAYEQYF
>.|TRBV7-6|.|TRBJ2-7
.
CASSFGQGYEQYF
>.|TRBV27|.|TRBJ2-5
TGTGCCAGCAGTTTAGGTAGTTCCGAGACCCAGTACTTC
CASSLGSSETQYF
>.|TRBV30|.|TRBJ2-3
TGTGCCTGGAGTGTTCGGTCCGATACGCAGTATTTT
CAWSVRSDTQYF
>.|TRBV7-9|.|TRBJ1-5
TGTGCCAGCAGCCCGGAGGGGCCCAATCAGCCCCAGCATTTT
CASSPEGPNQPQHF
>TRBD1|TRBV14|.|TRBJ2-1
TGTGCCAGCAGCCAAGCGGGACAGGGTTACAATGAGCAGTTCTTC
CASSQAGQGYNEQFF
>TRBD1|TRBV5-1|once|TRBJ2-5
TGCGCCAGCAGCTTGGTAGGACAGGGGGCATACCAAGAGACCCAGTACTTC
CASSLVGQGAYQETQYF
>.|TRBV21-1|.|TRBJ2-7
TGTGCCAGCAGCGCTCGACAGGGGAATTACGAGCAGTACTTC
CASSARQGNYEQYF
>.|TRBV9|.|TRBJ2-7
TGTGCCAGCAGCCTGTATGGGTTCCCCTCCTACGAGCAGTACTTC
CASSLYGFPSYEQYF
>.|TRBV7-2|.|TRBJ2-5
TGTGCCAGCAGCTTGGAGCGCTACCAAGAGACCCAGTACTTC
CASSLERYQETQYF
>.|TRBV25-1|once|TRBJ2-4
TGTGCCAGCAGTGAAAGCGCCATTGGGGGGGCGGGCATTCAGTACTTC
CASSESAIGGAGIQYF
>.|TRBV19|.|TRBJ2-1
TGTGCCAGTAGTATATTTGGGGAGAGCTCCTACAATGAGCAGTTCTTC
CASSIFGESSYNEQFF
>.|TRBV5-1|.|TRBJ2-5
TGCGCCAGCAGCTCGCTCGGGACCCAAGAGACCCAGTACTTC
CASSSLGTQETQYF
>.|TRBV6-5|.|TRBJ1-1
TGTGCCAGCAGCCAGGTGTCCATGAACACTGAAGCTTTCTTT
CASSQVSMNTEAFF
>.|TRBV5-4|.|TRBJ2-7
TGTGCCAGCAGCTTGACTAGGGAGTACTTC
CASSLTREYF
>TRBD2|TRBV4-1|.|TRBJ2-3
TGCGCCAGCAGCCAAGAGCTAGCGGGGGGCACAGATACGCAGTATTTT
CASSQELAGGTDTQYF